Described below is a single TCR beta chain sequence and its context. Its antigen is not known. Time point meaning: persistent/refractory GD, antithyroid drugs over 5 years with positive TRAb. RNA from PBMCs was the source of the TCR library. The data originate from a study of regulatory T cells in long-lasting Graves disease. Study conclusions and caveats: Study was limited to peripheral blood, excluding thyroid tissue.

The CDR3 consists of 15 residues. In germline, CDR1 is SGHKS, CDR2 YYEKEE (reference sequence). The V end was cut by 4 bases, the J end by 0 bases, with 14 bases between. Arm-PCR of CDR3 regions with iRepertoire HTBI primers generated TCR beta libraries. TCRdb ran MiXCR on the multiplex PCR reads and lists one entry per CDR3 protein. The profile shows over 350,000 distinct CDR3 sequences, about a fifth of them singletons. This receptor was taken from a female donor with Graves disease. The chain combines TRBV5-5 with TRBJ2-7; TRBD1 is a possible D gene (6 bases). Sample: peripheral blood mononuclear cells (PBMCs), taken when the disease was refractory, from a patient treated with antithyroid drugs. The CDR3 sequence is CASSPPTGLSYEQYF. The CDR3 DNA sequence: TGTGCCAGCAGCCCCCCGACAGGCCTCTCCTACGAGCAGTACTTC.